The TCR beta chain under discussion was sequenced for a study of T cell repertoires in ileal Crohn's disease. Method: immunoSEQ multiplex PCR; TCRdb's copy keeps in-frame clones and lacks some. Here the sample spans 3,100 or so clones, 55% to 75% being singletons. With respect to this clone: Its antigen is currently unknown.

Time point noted: proximal margin of the surgical specimen (macroscopically non-inflamed). V lost 0 bases to trimming and J lost 5 bases, with 7 bases between them. In germline, CDR1 is GTSNPN, CDR2 SVGIG (reference sequence). CDR3 length equals 12 residues. Findings and caveats of the study: Compared with CD4 T cells, sorted CD8 cells carried more expanded clones. Active smokers at surgery had more clonal expansions than non-smokers.

Sequenced material: ileal tissue. The clonotype was recovered from an adult with Crohn's disease. The V call is TRBV30, the J call TRBJ1-1; the D is unclear. The chain's CDR3 is CAWSVGRTEAFF. The CDR3 nucleotides are TGTGCCTGGAGTGTAGGGAGAACTGAAGCTTTCTTT.